This entry concerns a single T cell receptor beta chain. The antigen is not known. Cells designated naive CD8 were CD45RO-negative and were positively selected for CCR7, with terminally differentiated effector memory CD45RA+ cells excluded. These data belong to a study of shared clonotypes between healthy human individuals. Study-wide findings and caveats: Rarefaction gave evidence that sorted-subset sequencing remained incomplete despite large depth. Generation of non-shared clonotypes was less probable than generation of clonotypes shared by all four donors. In general, naive subsets displayed greater estimated richness than memory subsets did. Across a few donors, naive CD4 shared 5% to 6.5%, naive CD8 3% to 3.5%, memory CD4 roughly 2.5%, memory CD8 0.4%.

Assay used: immunoSEQ multiplex PCR; TCRdb lists only in-frame clones, some missing. Of 660,000 or so clones in the sample, approximately 96% were seen once. The germline gives CDR1 LNHDA, CDR2 SQIVND (reference sequence). The CDR3 is made up of 15 amino acids. V dropped 5 bases and J dropped 5; count of bases not matched to a gene: 5. The receptor comes from a woman aged 25 to 39 in good health. V and J are TRBV19 and TRBJ2-2, with 10 bases that match TRBD1. Sample: naive CD8+ T cells sorted from blood. Here the CDR3 reads CASSWGQGRTGELFF. Here the CDR3 DNA reads TGTGCCAGTAGTTGGGGACAGGGGAGGACCGGGGAGCTGTTTTTT.